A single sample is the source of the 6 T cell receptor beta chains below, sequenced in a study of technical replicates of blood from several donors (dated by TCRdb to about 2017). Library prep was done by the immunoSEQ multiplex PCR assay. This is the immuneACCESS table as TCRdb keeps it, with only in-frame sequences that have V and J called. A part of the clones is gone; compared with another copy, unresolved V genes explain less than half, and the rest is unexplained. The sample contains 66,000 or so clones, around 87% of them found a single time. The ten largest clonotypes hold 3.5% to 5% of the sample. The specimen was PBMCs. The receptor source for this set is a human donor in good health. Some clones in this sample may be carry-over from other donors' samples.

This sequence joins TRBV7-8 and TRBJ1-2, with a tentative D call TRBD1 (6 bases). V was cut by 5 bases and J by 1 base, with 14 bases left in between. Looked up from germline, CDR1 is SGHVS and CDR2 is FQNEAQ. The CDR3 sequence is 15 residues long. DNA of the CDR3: TGTGCCAGCAGCGTCGGACAGACTAATAACTATGGCTACACCTTC. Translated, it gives CASSVGQTNNYGYTF.

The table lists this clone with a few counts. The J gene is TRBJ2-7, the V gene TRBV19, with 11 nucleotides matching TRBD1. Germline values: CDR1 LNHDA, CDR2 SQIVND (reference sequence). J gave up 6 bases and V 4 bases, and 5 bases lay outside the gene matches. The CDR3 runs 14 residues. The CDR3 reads CASSTGQGASEQYF. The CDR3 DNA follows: TGTGCCAGTAGTACTGGACAGGGGGCGAGCGAGCAGTACTTC.

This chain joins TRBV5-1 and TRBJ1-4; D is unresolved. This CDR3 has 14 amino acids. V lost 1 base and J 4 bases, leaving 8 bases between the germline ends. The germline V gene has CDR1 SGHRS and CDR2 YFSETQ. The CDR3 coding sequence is TGCGCCAGCAGCTTGCGCGGAGATAATGAAAAACTGTTTTTT. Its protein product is CASSLRGDNEKLFF.

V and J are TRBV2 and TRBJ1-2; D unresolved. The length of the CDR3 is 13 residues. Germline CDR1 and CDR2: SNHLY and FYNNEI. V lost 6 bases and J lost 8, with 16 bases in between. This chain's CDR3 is CASSFTELPGYTF. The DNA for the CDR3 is TGTGCCAGCAGCTTTACAGAGCTTCCCGGCTACACCTTC.

In DNA, the CDR3 is TGTGCCTGGAGTGGAGCGGGAGGCCTCACAGATACGCAGTATTTT. Translating it yields CAWSGAGGLTDTQYF. This chain uses TRBV30 with TRBJ2-3; 9 nucleotides align to TRBD2. The V and J ends lost 1 base and 2 bases, in that order; junction bases with no gene match: 4. CDR1 GTSNPN and CDR2 SVGIG come from the germline V gene (reference sequence). The CDR3 loop spans 15 amino acids.

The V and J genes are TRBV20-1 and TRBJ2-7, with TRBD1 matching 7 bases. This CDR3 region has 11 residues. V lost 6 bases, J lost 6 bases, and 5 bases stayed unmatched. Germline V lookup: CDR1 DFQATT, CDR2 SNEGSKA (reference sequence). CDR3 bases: TGCAGTGCGCGGACAGGTCGCGAGCAGTACTTC. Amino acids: CSARTGREQYF.